These 20 T cell receptor beta chains originate from one sample sequenced in a study of shared clonotypes between healthy human individuals. Terminally differentiated effector memory CD45RA+ cells were excluded from the naive CD8 cells, which were CD45RO-negative and positively selected for CCR7. The method was immunoSEQ multiplex PCR; TCRdb's version includes in-frame clones alone and lacks a portion of them. The sample lists over 750,000 clones, around 96% occurring once. The sample comprised naive CD8+ T cells sorted from blood. These TCRs come from a man between 25 and 39 years old in good health.

CDR3 sequence (DNA): TGCAGCGTTGGGGGGGGCGATAGGACGACCTCCATCTACGAGCAGTACTTC. Protein: CSVGGGDRTTSIYEQYF. This chain links TRBV29-1 with TRBJ2-7; perhaps TRBD2 as D (7 bases). V dropped 4 bases and J dropped 3 bases, with 25 bases sitting between them. This CDR3 has 17 amino acids. Looked up from germline, CDR1 is SQVTM and CDR2 is ANQGSEA.

The chain recombines TRBV27 with TRBJ2-1; 15 bases agree with TRBD2. This CDR3 contains 14 residues. After removal of 3 bases from V and 15 bases from J, the junction contained 6 bases not matched to a gene. The germline gives CDR1 MNHEY, CDR2 SMNVEV (reference sequence). Here the CDR3 reads CASSFGLAGGFWFF. The CDR3 nucleotides are TGTGCCAGCAGTTTCGGACTAGCGGGAGGGTTTTGGTTCTTC.

CDR3 bases: TGCGCCAGCTCCCTTGTAGGGAGGGCCACCGACAATGAGCAGTTCTTC. Translated: CASSLVGRATDNEQFF. The chain joins TRBV10-2 to TRBJ2-1; TRBD2 matches at 7 bases. Germline CDR1 WSHSY, CDR2 SAAADI. There are 16 residues in the CDR3. J was trimmed by 5 bases and V by 8 bases; bases with no gene match: 15.

CDR3 sequence (DNA): TGCGCCAGCAGCCAAGAAACAGGGAAGTTTTCTGGGGCCAACGTCCTGACTTTC. Translation gives CASSQETGKFSGANVLTF. The chain is built from TRBV4-3 and TRBJ2-6; D is perhaps TRBD1 (6 bases). V lost 0 bases, J lost 1 base, and 13 bases lay in between. From germline, CDR1 is LGHNA and CDR2 YSLEER. This CDR3 has 18 amino acids.

The chain employs TRBV7-6 and TRBJ2-7, with D possibly matching TRBD1 (6 bases). Germline CDR1 SGHVS, CDR2 FNYEAQ. Trimming removed 4 bases from V and 3 bases from J, with 13 bases in between. This CDR3 has 14 residues. The CDR3 spells CASSSVGQSYEQYF. In DNA form, the CDR3 reads TGTGCCAGCAGCTCGGTTGGACAGAGCTACGAGCAGTACTTC.

The rearrangement joins TRBV11-2 to TRBJ2-2; D remains ambiguous. CDR1 is SGHAT and CDR2 is FQNNGV in the germline V gene. The length of the CDR3 is 11 residues. V dropped 4 bases and J dropped 6 bases, with 3 bases sitting between them. The CDR3: CASSSAGELFF. DNA for the CDR3: TGTGCCAGCAGCTCAGCCGGGGAGCTGTTTTTT.

The chain employs TRBV4-1 and TRBJ2-7; D unresolved. CDR3 length: 16 residues. V lost 6 bases, J lost 6 bases, and 24 bases lay in between. The germline CDR1 and CDR2 sequences are MGHRA and YSYEKL. In DNA, the CDR3 is TGCGCCAGCAGGCGAGAGCCCGGTTTGGGTGTCGGCGAGCAGTACTTC. Encoded protein: CASRREPGLGVGEQYF.

The rearrangement links TRBV6-5 to TRBJ2-7; 7 bases fit TRBD2. The CDR3 loop spans 15 amino acids. The V gene's germline CDR1 is MNHEY and CDR2 SVGAGI. J gave up 2 bases and V 6 bases, and 10 bases lay outside the gene matches. CDR3 nucleotide sequence: TGTGCCAGCAGCCACCTGCTAGCGGAACCCTACGAGCAGTACTTC. Its translation: CASSHLLAEPYEQYF.

V and J are TRBV19 and TRBJ2-7; 10 bases match TRBD2. J gave up 3 bases and V 6 bases, and 5 bases lay outside the gene matches. The CDR3 loop spans 14 amino acids. Germline V gives CDR1 LNHDA, CDR2 SQIVND (reference sequence). CDR3 in amino acids: CASSLAGEFYEQYF. The CDR3 bases are TGTGCCAGTAGCCTAGCGGGAGAATTCTACGAGCAGTACTTC.

V and J are TRBV7-9 and TRBJ2-7; the match to TRBD2 covers 9 bases. CDR3 length: 16 residues. Germline V lookup: CDR1 SEHNR, CDR2 FQNEAQ (reference sequence). After removal of 8 bases from V and 5 bases from J, the junction contained 16 bases not matched to a gene. CDR3 region: CASSKGREGLGNEQYF. CDR3 in DNA: TGTGCCAGCTCAAAGGGGCGGGAGGGCCTAGGGAACGAGCAGTACTTC. Together with reference TRBV7-9 and TRBJ2-7, the CDR3 gives the full variable domain: DTGVSQNPRHKITKRGQNVTFRCDPISEHNRLYWYRQTLGQGPEFLTYFQNEAQLEKSRLLSDRFSAERPKGSFSTLEIQRTEQGDSAMYLCASSKGREGLGNEQYFGPGTRLTVT.

The CDR3: CASSSLRDAYEQYF. CDR3 DNA sequence: TGTGCCAGCAGCTCACTGCGGGATGCCTACGAGCAGTACTTC. The chain is built from TRBV11-2 and TRBJ2-7, with a weak D call TRBD2 (6 bases). The CDR3 consists of 14 residues. Looked up from germline, CDR1 is SGHAT and CDR2 is FQNNGV. V was cut by 4 bases and J by 2 bases, with 12 bases left in between.

The chain uses TRBV7-8 and TRBJ2-7; D gene ambiguous. V gave up 2 bases and J gave up 1 base, with 6 bases separating them. Germline V gene lookup returns CDR1 SGHVS and CDR2 FQNEAQ. The CDR3 sequence is 13 residues long. CDR3 amino acids: CASSLHPSYEQYF. The CDR3 bases are TGTGCCAGCAGCTTACATCCTTCCTACGAGCAGTACTTC. The full variable domain, completed using reference TRBV7-8 and TRBJ2-7, is GAGVSQSPRYKVAKRGQDVALRCDPISGHVSLFWYQQALGQGPEFLTYFQNEAQLDKSGLPSDRFFAERPEGSVSTLKIQRTQQEDSAVYLCASSLHPSYEQYFGPGTRLTVT.

This chain connects TRBV6-1 to TRBJ1-5; D gene ambiguous. Germline CDR1 is MNHNS and CDR2 is SASEGT. This CDR3 is built from 15 residues. Trimming took off 2 bases at V and 5 bases at J, with 13 bases between the two ends. CDR3 amino acids: CASSETRPGYQPQHF. In DNA, the CDR3 is TGTGCCAGCAGTGAAACGAGACCTGGGTATCAGCCCCAGCATTTT.

This clone was observed a single time. The rearrangement links TRBV28 to TRBJ1-2; 8 bases line up with TRBD1. Per the germline V gene, CDR1 is MDHEN and CDR2 is SYDVKM. The trim removed 6 bases at V and 2 bases at J, leaving 5 bases unmatched. The CDR3 extends over 14 amino acids. In DNA, the CDR3 is TGTGCCAGCAGCCCCCCAGGGGGCAACTATGGCTACACCTTC. Encoded protein: CASSPPGGNYGYTF.

The gene calls are TRBV30 and TRBJ2-3; 10 bases fit TRBD2. This CDR3 region has 17 residues. Trimming cost V 4 bases and J 2 bases; bases outside gene matches: 12. Germline CDR1 GTSNPN, CDR2 SVGIG (reference sequence). The CDR3 region has the DNA TGTGCCTGGACTTACGGGCAGCTAGCGGGGGTCACAGATACGCAGTATTTT. Its translation: CAWTYGQLAGVTDTQYF.

CDR3: CASSDPGLAGDNEQFF. Written as DNA, the CDR3 is TGTGCCAGCAGTGACCCCGGACTAGCGGGAGACAATGAGCAGTTCTTC. The chain joins TRBV25-1 to TRBJ2-1; 13 positions agree with TRBD2. CDR1 is MGHDK, CDR2 SYGVNS, per germline. The trim removed 3 bases at V and 5 bases at J, leaving 4 bases unmatched. The CDR3 is 16 residues long.

The chain joins TRBV7-9 to TRBJ2-2, with 7 positions matching TRBD1. The germline CDR1 and CDR2 sequences are SEHNR and FQNEAQ (reference sequence). The CDR3 contains 16 residues. Trimming cost V 8 bases and J 2 bases; bases outside gene matches: 11. CDR3 amino acids: CASPLRGGLNTGELFF. CDR3 coding DNA: TGTGCCAGCCCCCTTAGAGGGGGCTTAAACACCGGGGAGCTGTTTTTT.

This clone came up once. The rearrangement links TRBV7-6 to TRBJ2-5, with 7 nucleotides matching TRBD1. Trimming removed 4 bases from V and 7 bases from J; junction bases left unmatched: 6. Germline CDR1 reads SGHVS; CDR2 reads FNYEAQ. The CDR3 runs to 13 residues. CDR3 amino acids: CASSSGTDVTQYF. Written as DNA, the CDR3 is TGTGCCAGCAGCTCCGGGACAGACGTGACCCAGTACTTC. Variable domain in full (rest from reference TRBV7-6 and TRBJ2-5): GAGVSQSPRYKVTKRGQDVALRCDPISGHVSLYWYRQALGQGPEFLTYFNYEAQQDKSGLPNDRFSAERPEGSISTLTIQRTEQRDSAMYRCASSSGTDVTQYFGPGTRLLVL.

CDR3 nucleotides: TGTGCCAGCAGTTTAAGAGGGGACAGTTCCTACGAGCAGTACTTC. Its translation: CASSLRGDSSYEQYF. The rearrangement uses TRBV27 and TRBJ2-7; 7 bases align to TRBD1. CDR1 is MNHEY and CDR2 is SMNVEV in the germline V gene (reference sequence). The CDR3 spans 15 residues. The V and J ends lost 2 bases and 1 base, in that order; junction bases with no gene match: 5.

The table lists this clone with a count of one. The chain combines TRBV9 with TRBJ2-2, with 9 positions matching TRBD1. J gave up 5 bases and V 3 bases, and 5 bases lay outside the gene matches. The CDR3 has 15 residues. CDR1 SGDLS and CDR2 YYNGEE come from the germline V gene. CDR3 coding DNA: TGTGCCAGCAGCGGTCCCGGGACAGGGACCGGGGAGCTGTTTTTT. Translating gives CASSGPGTGTGELFF. Based on the CDR3 plus reference TRBV9 and TRBJ2-2, the full variable domain is DSGVTQTPKHLITATGQRVTLRCSPRSGDLSVYWYQQSLDQGLQFLIQYYNGEERAKGNILERFSAQQFPDLHSELNLSSLELGDSALYFCASSGPGTGTGELFFGEGSRLTVL.